Below are 28 T cell receptor beta chains sequenced from a single sample in a study of cytomegalovirus exposure and HLA in healthy donors. The method was immunoSEQ multiplex PCR; TCRdb's version includes in-frame clones alone and lacks a portion of them. The data show tens of thousands of clones, with around four fifths seen just once and about 3% held by the top ten. Sequencing was done on a sample of PBMCs. The receptor source for this set is a man aged 25 to 40 in good health and CMV-seronegative.

Only a few counts were recorded for this clone. V is TRBV11-1 and J is TRBJ1-2, with TRBD1 matching 7 bases. The CDR3 is 15 amino acids. Losses at the gene ends were 6 bases for V and 5 bases for J; bases not matched to a gene: 12. In germline, CDR1 is SGHAT, CDR2 FQDESV (reference sequence). CDR3 nucleotide sequence: TGTGCCAGCAGTCAACCACGCACAGGGGCTTATGGCTACACCTTC. Amino acids: CASSQPRTGAYGYTF.

The chain has TRBV27 and TRBJ2-1; the D is unclear. This CDR3 contains 13 residues. V lost 5 bases and J lost 9, with 14 bases in between. Per the germline V gene, CDR1 is MNHEY and CDR2 is SMNVEV (reference sequence). CDR3 loop: CASSTRPRSEQFF. The CDR3 coding sequence is TGTGCCAGCAGTACCCGACCTAGGAGTGAGCAGTTCTTC.

This sequence joins TRBV7-2 and TRBJ2-2, with TRBD2 as a possible D gene (6 bases). The CDR3 consists of 16 residues. Trimming stripped 5 bases from V and 7 bases from J, with 20 bases between. The V gene's germline CDR1 is SGHTA and CDR2 FQGNSA. Here the CDR3 reads CASSQSLGRDGGELFF. CDR3 DNA sequence: TGTGCCAGCAGCCAATCTTTAGGGCGGGACGGCGGGGAGCTGTTTTTT.

The chain joins TRBV4-1 to TRBJ1-1; no firm D call. V gave up 0 bases and J gave up 5 bases, with 13 bases separating them. CDR3 length equals 15 residues. Germline CDR1 and CDR2: MGHRA and YSYEKL. The CDR3 bases are TGCGCCAGCAGCCAAGATGAGTTCCGAGGTACTGAAGCTTTCTTT. Its translation: CASSQDEFRGTEAFF.

V and J are TRBV2 and TRBJ1-2, with D maybe TRBD1 (6 bases). Germline V lookup: CDR1 SNHLY, CDR2 FYNNEI. This CDR3 region has 13 residues. V was cut by 5 bases and J by 8 bases, with 15 bases left in between. The CDR3 sequence is CASSFTRGSGYTF. CDR3 in DNA: TGTGCCAGCAGTTTTACCAGGGGAAGCGGCTACACCTTC.

The V and J genes are TRBV5-1 and TRBJ2-3; tentative D call: TRBD1 (5 bases). In germline, CDR1 is SGHRS, CDR2 YFSETQ. V was shortened by 2 bases and J by 5 bases, with 6 bases between the two germline ends. CDR3 length: 12 residues. The CDR3 spells CASSLTGDTQYF. The CDR3 DNA is TGCGCCAGCAGCTTAACAGGAGATACGCAGTATTTT.

To note about this clone: It is unclear where the CDR3 begins or ends on the DNA, so no DNA is shown, and the CDR3 is as TCRdb lists it. The chain joins TRBV15 to TRBJ1-4; the DNA was not used to check the table's D call, TRBD1. The CDR3 totals 14 residues, both ends included. CDR1 and CDR2 (germline): LNHNV, YYDKDF (reference sequence). The CDR3: CATSRDRGVGVGSF.

The rearrangement uses TRBV7-8 and TRBJ2-7; 8 bases agree with TRBD2. The CDR3 contains 16 residues. The germline V gene has CDR1 SGHVS and CDR2 FQNEAQ. J was trimmed by 0 bases and V by 2 bases; bases with no gene match: 6. The CDR3 bases are TGTGCCAGCAGCTTAATGGAGCGGGAGAGCTCCTACGAGCAGTACGTC. Residues: CASSLMERESSYEQYV.

This clone was detected a few times. The chain employs TRBV2 and TRBJ2-7; D is unclear. Germline V gives CDR1 SNHLY, CDR2 FYNNEI. The ends were cut back, 4 bases at V and 4 bases at J, with 5 bases in the middle. This CDR3 is built from 11 residues. DNA of the CDR3: TGTGCCAGCAGTGCGGAGTACGAGCAGTACTTC. Its protein is CASSAEYEQYF.

The gene calls are TRBV7-9 and TRBJ2-7; 10 nucleotides line up with TRBD1. CDR1 and CDR2 (germline): SEHNR, FQNEAQ (reference sequence). The CDR3 is 16 residues long. The V segment lost 4 bases and the J segment 5 bases; nucleotides outside the gene matches: 11. DNA for the CDR3: TGTGCCAGCAGCTCGAGAACCGGGACAGGGGACCACGAGCAGTACTTC. Residues: CASSSRTGTGDHEQYF.

The V gene is TRBV5-6, the J gene TRBJ2-2; D not resolved. The germline gives CDR1 SGHDT, CDR2 YYEEEE. The CDR3 runs 13 residues. Trimming pared 1 base from V and 6 bases from J, leaving 7 bases between. CDR3 DNA sequence: TGTGCCAGCAGCTTGTTGTATTCCGGGGAGCTGTTTTTT. The encoded protein is CASSLLYSGELFF.

The V and J genes are TRBV5-4 and TRBJ1-1, with a weak D call TRBD1 (5 bases). V lost 0 bases, J lost 0 bases, and 12 bases lay in between. Per the germline V gene, CDR1 is SGHNT and CDR2 is YYREEE (reference sequence). The CDR3 runs to 16 residues. The CDR3 here is CASSLEKQELNTEAFF. CDR3 in DNA: TGTGCCAGCAGCTTGGAGAAACAGGAACTGAACACTGAAGCTTTCTTT.

The gene calls are TRBV6-1 and TRBJ2-7; D gene uncertain. V lost 8 bases, J lost 0 bases, and 8 bases lay in between. CDR3 length: 12 residues. From germline, CDR1 is MNHNS and CDR2 SASEGT. CDR3 sequence (DNA): TGTGCCAGCCGGGTAAGCTCCTACGAGCAGTACGTC. Protein sequence: CASRVSSYEQYV.

By share, this clone counts as medium-sized (0.01 to 0.1%). The J gene is TRBJ1-3, the V gene TRBV27; tentatively, D is TRBD1 (5 bases). From germline, CDR1 is MNHEY and CDR2 SMNVEV (reference sequence). Trimming cost V 6 bases and J 0 bases, with 12 bases left between them. The CDR3 consists of 15 residues. CDR3 in amino acids: CASSPWGGSGNTIYF. The CDR3 DNA sequence: TGTGCCAGCAGCCCCTGGGGGGGCTCTGGAAACACCATATATTTT.

This chain connects TRBV30 to TRBJ1-2; 8 nucleotides align to TRBD1. The length of the CDR3 is 13 residues. V shed 2 bases and J 4 bases; nucleotides not matched to a gene: 3. The V gene's germline CDR1 is GTSNPN and CDR2 SVGIG (reference sequence). CDR3 coding DNA: TGTGCCTGGAGTCGGGACAGGCCCTATGGCTACACCTTC. Protein product: CAWSRDRPYGYTF.

The chain employs TRBV6-1 and TRBJ2-7, with 7 bases that match TRBD1. With V trimmed by 3 bases and J by 3 bases, 2 bases remained unmatched. Germline V gene lookup returns CDR1 MNHNS and CDR2 SASEGT. The CDR3 totals 13 residues. The CDR3 DNA reads TGTGCCAGCAGTGATGGACAGGACTACGAGCAGTACGTC. Translation: CASSDGQDYEQYV.

This chain connects TRBV6-5 to TRBJ1-3; possibly TRBD1 for D (5 bases). V lost 4 bases and J lost 2, with 9 bases in between. This CDR3 is built from 14 residues. CDR1 and CDR2 (germline): MNHEY, SVGAGI. The chain's CDR3 is CASSSGSTGNTIYF. The DNA of the CDR3 is TGTGCCAGCAGTTCAGGGTCGACTGGAAACACCATATATTTT.

A few counts support this clone. The chain employs TRBV4-1 and TRBJ1-6, with 7 nucleotides matching TRBD1. The ends lost 2 bases at V and 7 bases at J; junction bases unmatched: 8. This CDR3 contains 16 residues. Germline-derived CDR1 and CDR2 are MGHRA and YSYEKL. CDR3 sequence: CASSQHPGQLNSPLHF. CDR3 nucleotide sequence: TGCGCCAGCAGCCAACATCCGGGACAGCTAAATTCACCCCTCCACTTT.

This clone was detected once. This rearrangement joins TRBV9 to TRBJ2-7, with D possibly TRBD2 on 5 matching bases. The germline V gene encodes CDR1 SGDLS and CDR2 YYNGEE. V was trimmed by 4 bases and J by 2 bases, leaving 16 bases between them. The CDR3 loop spans 15 amino acids. The CDR3 sequence is CASSPRSVPTYEQYF. CDR3 coding DNA: TGTGCCAGCAGCCCCCGTAGCGTCCCCACCTACGAGCAGTACTTC.

Only one count was recorded for this clone. V gene TRBV9 combines with J gene TRBJ1-2, with TRBD1 identical over 11 bases. V was clipped by 3 bases and J by 8 bases; unmatched bases: 15. This CDR3 contains 17 residues. The germline V gene encodes CDR1 SGDLS and CDR2 YYNGEE. The DNA for the CDR3 is TGTGCCAGCAGCGGGACAGGGGGCTGGGGAATGCCAGGAGGCTACACCTTC. It specifies CASSGTGGWGMPGGYTF.

The V gene is TRBV5-4, the J gene TRBJ1-3, with D possibly matching TRBD1 (5 bases). The CDR3 totals 15 residues. Germline V gene sequence: CDR1 SGHNT, CDR2 YYREEE (reference sequence). V lost 0 bases and J lost 11, with 18 bases in between. Here the CDR3 reads CASSLEGSRRGAIYF. The CDR3 DNA follows: TGTGCCAGCAGCTTGGAAGGCAGTAGGAGGGGTGCCATATATTTT.

V and J are TRBV5-4 and TRBJ1-2; 8 bases match TRBD1. Trimming at V came to 4 bases and at J to 5 bases, leaving 4 bases not matched to a gene. This CDR3 region has 13 residues. Germline assignment: CDR1 SGHNT and CDR2 YYREEE (reference sequence). CDR3 DNA sequence: TGTGCCAGCAGCCAGGGACAGGAGTATGGCTACACCTTC. Translation gives CASSQGQEYGYTF.

This clone was detected once. J is TRBJ1-2 and V is TRBV19; tentatively, D is TRBD1 (6 bases). Germline values: CDR1 LNHDA, CDR2 SQIVND (reference sequence). V shed 4 bases and J shed 4 bases, with 22 bases lying between them. The CDR3 contains 17 residues. The CDR3 is CASSRTADPGSGYGYTF. The CDR3 DNA reads as TGTGCCAGTAGTAGGACAGCTGACCCCGGGTCAGGCTATGGCTACACCTTC.

The rearrangement uses TRBV29-1 and TRBJ2-7, with D possibly matching TRBD1 (6 bases). CDR1 SQVTM and CDR2 ANQGSEA come from the germline V gene. This CDR3 is 12 amino acids long. V lost 7 bases and J 2 bases, leaving 12 bases between the germline ends. CDR3 nucleotides: TGCAGCGCCGAGGGACAAACCTACGAGCAGTACTTC. This encodes CSAEGQTYEQYF.

The chain is built from TRBV27 and TRBJ1-1; D unclear. Trimming pared 8 bases from V and 1 base from J, leaving 14 bases between. The CDR3 is 14 residues long. Per germline, CDR1 MNHEY and CDR2 SMNVEV (reference sequence). This chain's CDR3 is CASPSPSGNTEAFF. The CDR3 bases are TGTGCCAGCCCTAGCCCATCGGGGAACACTGAAGCTTTCTTT.

A word on this clone: A much larger clone differs by one base, so this may be a read error. The same CDR3 can be traced to other DNA sequences in this sample. The genes are TRBV30 and TRBJ1-5; tentatively, D is TRBD1 (5 bases). Per germline, CDR1 GTSNPN and CDR2 SVGIG (reference sequence). V was shortened by 1 base and J by 5 bases, with 9 bases between the two germline ends. The CDR3 has 13 amino acids. The CDR3 sequence: CAWSGQGDQPQHF. CDR3 bases: TGTGCCTGGAGTGGACAAGGGGATCAGCCCCAGCATTTT.

The chain is built from TRBV9 and TRBJ1-1, with 9 nucleotides matching TRBD1. The CDR3 length is 15 residues. Losses at the gene ends were 4 bases for V and 5 bases for J; bases not matched to a gene: 9. CDR1 is SGDLS, CDR2 YYNGEE, per germline. The CDR3 DNA is TGTGCCAGCAGCCTAGCCGGGACAGGGTCTACTGAAGCTTTCTTT. Its protein product is CASSLAGTGSTEAFF.

The chain carries TRBV19 and TRBJ1-5; the match to TRBD1 covers 11 bases. The ends lost 6 bases at V and 11 bases at J; junction bases unmatched: 9. This CDR3 spans 14 amino acids. Per germline, CDR1 LNHDA and CDR2 SQIVND (reference sequence). The CDR3: CASSPGQGAVAQHF. For the CDR3, the DNA is TGTGCCAGTAGCCCCGGACAGGGGGCGGTGGCCCAGCATTTT.